Following are 16 T cell receptor beta chains from one sample sequenced in a study of T-cell memory formation after mild COVID-19. TCRdb re-derived calls from the 5' RACE reads in MiXCR, one entry per CDR3 protein. The table shows 180,000 or so distinct CDR3 sequences, with 16% occurring only once. The sequencing input was PBMCs or a T cell subset sorted from them (not recorded which). All receptors derive from an adult woman who had mild COVID-19 (a few samples of this study predate the infection). Cell type and time point are not known.

This clonotype was seen a few times. The chain employs TRBV20-1 and TRBJ2-1; D not certain. Germline values: CDR1 DFQATT, CDR2 SNEGSKA (reference sequence). Deletions cut 4 bases from V and 3 bases from J, with 7 bases between. This CDR3 comprises 12 residues. DNA of the CDR3: TGCAGTGCTAAAATGGGCTACAATGAGCAGTTCTTC. Protein product: CSAKMGYNEQFF.

This CDR3 is CASSNSLAGGTGELFF. In nucleotides, the CDR3 is TGTGCCAGCAGCAACTCACTAGCGGGGGGCACCGGGGAGCTGTTTTTT. This chain links TRBV3-1 with TRBJ2-2, with 12 bases fitting TRBD2. V gave up 5 bases and J gave up 4 bases; unmatched junction bases: 5. CDR1 and CDR2 from the germline V gene are LGHDT and YNNKEL (reference sequence). The CDR3 sequence is 16 residues long.

This clonotype has just a few counts. V is TRBV20-1 and J is TRBJ2-1; unclear D gene. The germline gives CDR1 DFQATT, CDR2 SNEGSKA (reference sequence). CDR3 length: 14 residues. V gave up 4 bases and J gave up 4 bases, with 14 bases separating them. CDR3 protein: CSAIQVPGYNEQFF. The DNA of the CDR3 is TGCAGTGCTATTCAGGTGCCGGGTTACAATGAGCAGTTCTTC.

The gene calls are TRBV9 and TRBJ1-2; 8 bases align to TRBD1. The ends lost 2 bases at V and 7 bases at J; junction bases unmatched: 10. This CDR3 has 15 residues. Germline V gives CDR1 SGDLS, CDR2 YYNGEE. CDR3 amino acids: CASSVLDRGGVGYTF. Here the CDR3 DNA reads TGTGCCAGCAGCGTTTTAGACAGGGGTGGCGTTGGCTACACCTTC. The whole variable domain, remainder taken from reference TRBV9 and TRBJ1-2, is DSGVTQTPKHLITATGQRVTLRCSPRSGDLSVYWYQQSLDQGLQFLIQYYNGEERAKGNILERFSAQQFPDLHSELNLSSLELGDSALYFCASSVLDRGGVGYTFGSGTRLTVV.

This clonotype was counted a few times. The chain combines TRBV5-1 with TRBJ1-4, with TRBD1 as a possible D gene (5 bases). V dropped 3 bases and J dropped 7 bases, with 13 bases sitting between them. The germline gives CDR1 SGHRS, CDR2 YFSETQ. The CDR3 extends over 14 amino acids. This CDR3 is CASSWAGDGEKLFF. The DNA for the CDR3 is TGCGCCAGCAGCTGGGCGGGGGACGGTGAAAAACTGTTTTTT. Supplemented by reference TRBV5-1 and TRBJ1-4, the full variable domain reads KAGVTQTPRYLIKTRGQQVTLSCSPISGHRSVSWYQQTPGQGLQFLFEYFSETQRNKGNFPGRFSGRQFSNSRSEMNVSTLELGDSALYLCASSWAGDGEKLFFGSGTQLSVL.

The rearrangement joins TRBV29-1 to TRBJ2-1, with D hard to call. Trimming took 8 bases from V and 8 from J, leaving 16 bases between them. CDR3 length: 12 residues. Germline V gene lookup returns CDR1 SQVTM and CDR2 ANQGSEA. In DNA form, the CDR3 reads TGCAGCATTGCGTCCCCCTGGGATGAGCAGTTCTTC. Protein product: CSIASPWDEQFF.

This clonotype was observed a handful of times. This chain connects TRBV24-1 to TRBJ2-5, with D perhaps matching TRBD1 (6 bases). Deletions cut 3 bases from V and 6 bases from J, with 13 bases between. The CDR3 runs 14 residues. Germline assignment: CDR1 KGHDR and CDR2 SFDVKD. This CDR3 is CATSDPLQGKTQYF. The CDR3 DNA sequence: TGTGCCACCAGTGATCCATTACAGGGCAAGACCCAGTACTTC.

The chain joins TRBV20-1 to TRBJ2-5; perhaps TRBD1 as D (6 bases). In germline, CDR1 is DFQATT, CDR2 SNEGSKA (reference sequence). This CDR3 has 15 amino acids. V was trimmed by 1 base and J by 5 bases, leaving 17 bases between them. In nucleotides, the CDR3 is TGCAGTGCTAGAGCGGGGACATCTCTTGTTGAGACCCAGTACTTC. Its translation is CSARAGTSLVETQYF.

This clonotype has a handful of counts. At one of its ends the junction is not consistent with the germline gene, which may arise from a read error. This chain links TRBV3-1 with TRBJ2-3; D perhaps matches TRBD1 (5 bases). This CDR3 spans 10 amino acids. The germline V gene encodes CDR1 LGHDT and CDR2 YNNKEL (reference sequence). CDR3 in DNA: TGTGCCAGCGGCCAGGGTACGCAGTATTTT. Translating it yields CASGQGTQYF.

This clonotype was seen a few times. The rearrangement uses TRBV3-1 and TRBJ2-7; TRBD2 matches at 10 bases. Trimming took 1 base from V and 6 from J; bases not matched to a gene: 6. There are 15 residues in the CDR3. Germline CDR1 reads LGHDT; CDR2 reads YNNKEL (reference sequence). In DNA, the CDR3 is TGTGCCAGCAGCCAAGGACTAGCGGGTGCCCTCGAGCAGTACTTC. The encoded protein is CASSQGLAGALEQYF.

This clonotype was detected ten times or more. The rearrangement uses TRBV5-1 and TRBJ2-7, with 11 bases identical to TRBD1. V lost 2 bases to trimming and J lost 3 bases; unmatched junction nucleotides: 1. Per germline, CDR1 SGHRS and CDR2 YFSETQ. This CDR3 comprises 14 residues. The CDR3 bases are TGCGCCAGCAGCTTCGGGACAGGGGGCTACGAGCAGTACTTC. Translated: CASSFGTGGYEQYF.

V is TRBV3-1 and J is TRBJ2-7; maybe TRBD1 (5 bases). CDR1 and CDR2 from the germline V gene are LGHDT and YNNKEL (reference sequence). The V and J ends lost 4 bases and 4 bases respectively, with 11 bases between them. This CDR3 comprises 13 residues. In DNA, the CDR3 is TGTGCCAGCAGCCTCAGGGTTTTTTACGAGCAGTACTTC. The encoded protein is CASSLRVFYEQYF.

This clonotype has only a few counts. The chain carries TRBV7-3 and TRBJ2-2; D not certain. The CDR3 spans 14 residues. The germline V and J ends were trimmed by 2 bases and 5 bases, with 9 bases remaining between them. Per the germline V gene, CDR1 is SGHTA and CDR2 is FQGTGA. This CDR3 reads CASSLLVMTGELFF. DNA for the CDR3: TGTGCCAGCAGCTTACTAGTAATGACCGGGGAGCTGTTTTTT. Together with reference TRBV7-3 and TRBJ2-2, the CDR3 gives the full variable domain: GAGVSQTPSNKVTEKGKYVELRCDPISGHTALYWYRQSLGQGPEFLIYFQGTGAADDSGLPNDRFFAVRPEGSVSTLKIQRTERGDSAVYLCASSLLVMTGELFFGEGSRLTVL.

V and J are TRBV29-1 and TRBJ2-5, with 7 bases matching TRBD1. With 7 bases clipped from V and 2 bases from J, the junction kept 4 bases outside the gene matches. The V gene's germline CDR1 is SQVTM and CDR2 ANQGSEA. The CDR3 is 12 residues long. The CDR3 sequence is CSANRGQETQYF. In nucleotides, the CDR3 is TGCAGCGCTAACAGGGGTCAAGAGACCCAGTACTTC.

The chain couples TRBV12-3 or TRBV12-4 to TRBJ1-2; possibly TRBD1 for D (5 bases). V was trimmed by 5 bases and J by 4 bases, leaving 11 bases between them. The CDR3 is 13 residues long. CDR3 protein: CASSRLGTYGYTF. The CDR3, as DNA: TGTGCCAGCAGTCGCCTGGGGACCTATGGCTACACCTTC.

The V gene is TRBV29-1, the J gene TRBJ2-7; D possibly corresponds to TRBD1 (6 bases). CDR1 and CDR2 from the germline V gene are SQVTM and ANQGSEA. The CDR3 length is 12 residues. V lost 6 bases and J lost 4, with 13 bases in between. The CDR3 bases are TGCAGCGTCGGCGGGCAGGGGTACGAGCAGTACTTC. Its protein is CSVGGQGYEQYF.